Shown below are 6 T cell receptor beta chains from a single sample sequenced in a study of beta chain features in type 1 diabetes. Every isolated RNA sample was fully reverse transcribed, so sequencing captured expressed TCRB transcripts. Only in-frame clones appear in the TCRdb table, and some are missing; sequencing was by immunoSEQ multiplex PCR. Of hundreds of thousands of clones detected, roughly 13% appear once; the ten largest clones hold roughly 0.04%. General study findings and limits: The study found moderately but significantly shorter TCRB CDR3s in all four CD4+ subsets of Type 1 diabetes patients.

No antigen is known for these receptors. Sequenced input: naive CD4+ T cells from blood. The receptors were gathered from a man younger than 35 with type 1 diabetes.

V gene TRBV7-2 combines with J gene TRBJ2-1; possibly TRBD2 for D (6 bases). This CDR3 comprises 15 residues. V lost 5 bases, J lost 8 bases, and 19 bases lay in between. Germline CDR1 and CDR2: SGHTA and FQGNSA. The CDR3 nucleotides read TGTGCCAGCAGCCCCATGGGACTCCCCGGGCATGAGCAGTTCTTC. Encoded protein: CASSPMGLPGHEQFF. The whole variable domain, remainder taken from reference TRBV7-2 and TRBJ2-1, is GAGVSQSPSNKVTEKGKDVELRCDPISGHTALYWYRQSLGQGLEFLIYFQGNSAPDKSGLPSDRFSAERTGGSVSTLTIQRTQQEDSAVYLCASSPMGLPGHEQFFGPGTRLTVL.

This clone has a handful of counts. This chain uses TRBV28 with TRBJ1-6; D gene ambiguous. The CDR3 is made up of 12 amino acids. V dropped 3 bases and J dropped 14 bases, with 11 bases sitting between them. Germline-derived CDR1 and CDR2 are MDHEN and SYDVKM. CDR3 nucleotide sequence: TGTGCCAGCAGTTTGTCGCTTGTGGCCCTCCACTTT. It specifies CASSLSLVALHF.

This clone was detected a few times. This chain connects TRBV2 to TRBJ1-1, with 7 bases fitting TRBD1. The CDR3 runs 15 residues. Germline CDR1 reads SNHLY; CDR2 reads FYNNEI. Trimming at V came to 6 bases and at J to 6 bases, leaving 13 bases not matched to a gene. In DNA, the CDR3 is TGTGCCAGCAGCTTGGCAGGGGGGTCGCGAGCTGAAGCTTTCTTT. Its protein is CASSLAGGSRAEAFF.

This clone was recorded a few times. The rearrangement links TRBV29-1 to TRBJ1-5; possible D gene TRBD1, 6 bases. Looked up from germline, CDR1 is SQVTM and CDR2 is ANQGSEA. Trimming took off 6 bases at V and 0 bases at J, with 12 bases between the two ends. The CDR3 covers 14 residues. CDR3 loop: CSVVGTNSNQPQHF. CDR3 in DNA: TGCAGCGTCGTCGGGACAAATAGCAATCAGCCCCAGCATTTT.

This clone has more than one count but fewer than ten. V gene TRBV30 combines with J gene TRBJ1-2; possibly TRBD1 for D (5 bases). The CDR3 is made up of 13 amino acids. Trimming stripped 4 bases from V and 7 bases from J, with 16 bases between. Germline CDR1 is GTSNPN and CDR2 is SVGIG (reference sequence). This chain's CDR3 is CAWTGGGLGGYTF. CDR3 DNA: TGTGCCTGGACCGGTGGGGGTTTGGGTGGCTACACCTTC.

V gene TRBV6-1 combines with J gene TRBJ2-7, with 7 bases that match TRBD1. Germline CDR1 and CDR2: MNHNS and SASEGT. The V and J ends lost 4 bases and 4 bases, in that order; junction bases with no gene match: 7. The CDR3 loop spans 14 amino acids. Here the CDR3 DNA reads TGTGCCAGCAGTGCTCGACAGGGACCGTACGAGCAGTACTTC. This gives the protein CASSARQGPYEQYF.